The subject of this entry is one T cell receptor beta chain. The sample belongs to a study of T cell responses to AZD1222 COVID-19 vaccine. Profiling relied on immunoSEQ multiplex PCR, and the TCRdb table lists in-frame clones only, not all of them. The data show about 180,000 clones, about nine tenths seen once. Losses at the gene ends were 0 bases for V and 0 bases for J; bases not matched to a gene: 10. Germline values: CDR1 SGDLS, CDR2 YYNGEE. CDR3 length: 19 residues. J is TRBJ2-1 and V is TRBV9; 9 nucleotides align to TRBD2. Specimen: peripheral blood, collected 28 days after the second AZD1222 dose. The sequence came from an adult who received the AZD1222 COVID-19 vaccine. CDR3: CASSVAGLAHLVSYNEQFF. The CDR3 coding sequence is TGTGCCAGCAGCGTAGCGGGACTAGCTCACCTTGTCTCCTACAATGAGCAGTTCTTC.